The following is a TCR beta chain sequence with its context. Its target is not known. The data belong to a study of vaccination effects on CD4 cells after COVID-19. Assay: immunoSEQ multiplex PCR; the TCRdb copy retains only in-frame clones and omits some. The sample consists of some 29,000 clones, 65% of them appearing once. The CDR3 loop spans 15 amino acids. V dropped 5 bases and J dropped 2; count of bases not matched to a gene: 5. Germline CDR1 is MRHNA and CDR2 is SNTAGT. General observations from the study: Few convalescent patients were studied, and early post-infection samples were lacking.

Viral peptide pools were used in the ViraFEST assay to expand antigen-specific CD4+ T cells, and sequencing came afterward. Once cultured for approximately eleven days, the cells underwent separation to obtain CD4+ T cells. Two-dose BNT162b2 or mRNA-1273 vaccination was given to participants. None of these healthy vaccinees had been infected with SARS-CoV-2 before vaccination. A density of about 2.2 million PBMC per well was used; these cells were cultured with 10 IU/ml IL-2 and around 10 ug/ml peptides. Cultures received IL-2 medium that replaced half the medium on days 3 and 7. The sequence was obtained from a human donor who received a COVID-19 vaccine. This material consisted of CD4+ T cells from PBMCs cultured with SARS-CoV-2 spike peptides, taken after COVID-19 vaccination. The J gene is TRBJ2-5, the V gene TRBV6-4; 10 nucleotides agree with TRBD2. CDR3 nucleotide sequence: TGTGCCAGCAGTATTTCTAGCGGGGGTCAAGAGACCCAGTACTTC. Translation gives CASSISSGGQETQYF.